Below, one TCR beta chain is given with its context. Its antigen is still unknown. Sequencing used immunoSEQ multiplex PCR; TCRdb keeps in-frame clones, though not all of them. The sample contains over 1.5 million clones, 95% to 99% of which appear only once. The data derive from a study of shared clonotypes between healthy human individuals. Study observations and caveats: Against clonotypes common to all four donors, non-shared ones had lower generation probabilities. Of the naive CD4 clonotypes, roughly 5.2% were shared across several donors.

Within Nashville, Tennessee resided all donors, each a Caucasian adult. The germline V gene encodes CDR1 SQVTM and CDR2 ANQGSEA. The CDR3 has 14 residues. V lost 4 bases to trimming and J lost 4 bases, with 17 bases between them. The rearrangement joins TRBV29-1 to TRBJ2-7; D is perhaps TRBD1 or TRBD2 (5 bases each). Sequencing was carried out using naive CD4+ T cells sorted from blood. Sample subset: CD45RA+ positively selected. The receptor's source is a man aged 25 to 40 in good health. The CDR3 here is CSVGPRDGTYEQYF. CDR3 nucleotides: TGCAGCGTTGGTCCCCGAGACGGGACGTACGAGCAGTACTTC.